The rows below give T cell receptor beta chains drawn from one sample of a study of blood T cell repertoires in COVID-19. Method: immunoSEQ multiplex PCR; TCRdb's copy keeps in-frame clones and lacks some. The table records tens of thousands of clones, roughly four fifths of them present only once. The material sequenced was peripheral blood. Receptors originate from a woman aged 80 or older with active or convalescent COVID-19. CDR3s include the opening cysteine and the closing phenylalanine or tryptophan. Fields, in order: CDR3 length, V gene, D gene, J gene, CDR3 protein. D genes are given only for firm matches.

cdr3_length: 15; v_call: TRBV29-1; d_call: TRBD2; j_call: TRBJ2-3; cdr3_aa: CSVFERGRITDTQYF
cdr3_length: 18; v_call: TRBV5-1; d_call: TRBD1; j_call: TRBJ2-5; cdr3_aa: CASSFGPRGQAHQETQYF
cdr3_length: 13; v_call: TRBV30; d_call: TRBD1; j_call: TRBJ1-2; cdr3_aa: CAWSLTGGDGYTF
cdr3_length: 12; v_call: TRBV5-4; d_call: NA; j_call: TRBJ2-5; cdr3_aa: CASSLSGETQYF
cdr3_length: 14; v_call: TRBV5-1; d_call: NA; j_call: TRBJ2-7; cdr3_aa: CASSLGDTAYEQYF
cdr3_length: 15; v_call: TRBV20-1; d_call: NA; j_call: TRBJ2-1; cdr3_aa: CSASIVTGSYNEQFF
cdr3_length: 16; v_call: TRBV6-5; d_call: TRBD2; j_call: TRBJ2-3; cdr3_aa: CASSYSTSGVLDTQYF
cdr3_length: 14; v_call: TRBV5-6; d_call: NA; j_call: TRBJ2-5; cdr3_aa: CASSLNTLYGTQYF
cdr3_length: 15; v_call: TRBV6-5; d_call: NA; j_call: TRBJ2-2; cdr3_aa: CASIPGGLDTGELFF
cdr3_length: 14; v_call: TRBV28; d_call: NA; j_call: TRBJ1-2; cdr3_aa: CASSLSRVNYGYTF
cdr3_length: 18; v_call: TRBV5-5; d_call: TRBD1; j_call: TRBJ1-3; cdr3_aa: CASSLAAWGQGARDTIYF
cdr3_length: 18; v_call: TRBV9; d_call: TRBD2; j_call: TRBJ2-2; cdr3_aa: CASSVGSGGPGDTGELFF
cdr3_length: 13; v_call: TRBV19; d_call: TRBD1; j_call: TRBJ1-5; cdr3_aa: CASSDRAEQPQHF
cdr3_length: 15; v_call: TRBV9; d_call: TRBD1; j_call: TRBJ1-1; cdr3_aa: CASSVGRGRWTEAFF
cdr3_length: 13; v_call: TRBV2; d_call: NA; j_call: TRBJ1-1; cdr3_aa: CASSIGSTTRAFF
cdr3_length: 11; v_call: TRBV12-5; d_call: NA; j_call: TRBJ1-3; cdr3_aa: CATLRGNTIYF
cdr3_length: 15; v_call: TRBV30; d_call: NA; j_call: TRBJ1-3; cdr3_aa: CAWSVGGESGNTIYF
cdr3_length: 14; v_call: TRBV24-1; d_call: TRBD1; j_call: TRBJ1-1; cdr3_aa: CATSGDRDSSEAFF
cdr3_length: 14; v_call: TRBV2; d_call: NA; j_call: TRBJ1-2; cdr3_aa: CASSGIGEVFGYTF
cdr3_length: 17; v_call: TRBV21-1; d_call: NA; j_call: TRBJ1-5; cdr3_aa: CASSKGRTWVGNQPQHF
cdr3_length: 16; v_call: TRBV5-1; d_call: NA; j_call: TRBJ1-3; cdr3_aa: CASSLDGLPSGNTIYF
cdr3_length: 17; v_call: TRBV19; d_call: TRBD1; j_call: TRBJ2-4; cdr3_aa: CASSTILSGTAKNIQYF
cdr3_length: 16; v_call: TRBV6-6; d_call: TRBD2; j_call: TRBJ2-2; cdr3_aa: CASSPLPGGNTGELFF
cdr3_length: 15; v_call: TRBV24-1; d_call: NA; j_call: TRBJ2-3; cdr3_aa: CATSDLGADTDTQYF
cdr3_length: 15; v_call: TRBV11-1; d_call: TRBD2; j_call: TRBJ2-1; cdr3_aa: CASSLGPSGNNEQFF
cdr3_length: 18; v_call: TRBV27; d_call: NA; j_call: TRBJ1-5; cdr3_aa: CASSLSSGFGLGNQPQHF